These T cell receptor beta chains were read from a single sample in a study of identical twins. MiXCR, run by TCRdb on the 5' RACE reads, gives a single entry per CDR3 protein. The table has about 790,000 distinct CDR3 sequences, about 18% seen once. The sample was also reused in another study, on T cells expressing NK-cell markers.

The sequenced material came from PBMCs. Every receptor here comes from a woman aged 18-29 years in good health. Both conserved end residues are part of each CDR3. The D gene is left open where the match is weak. Clone size is not always given. Where it is, it says once, few, many or a class for expanded clones.

j_call clone_size v_call d_call cdr3_aa cdr3_nt
TRBJ1-2 few TRBV20-1 TRBD1 CSAHRQGAGYGYTF TGCAGTGCGCATCGACAGGGGGCTGGCTATGGCTACACCTTC
TRBJ1-2 few TRBV12-3/TRBV12-4 TRBD1 CASSRTGGIANYGYTF TGTGCCAGCAGTCGGACAGGGGGAATAGCTAACTATGGCTACACCTTC
TRBJ2-1 few TRBV7-9 TRBD2 CASSLDPGLAGDEQFF TGTGCCAGCAGCCTCGACCCGGGACTAGCGGGAGATGAGCAGTTCTTC
TRBJ2-1 NA TRBV10-3 NA CAISDVHEQFF TGTGCCATCAGTGACGTTCATGAGCAGTTCTTC
TRBJ2-1 NA TRBV7-9 TRBD2 CASSPAGLAEYNEQFF TGTGCCAGCAGCCCCGCGGGACTAGCGGAGTACAATGAGCAGTTCTTC
TRBJ2-7 few TRBV27 NA CASSLYGGGLSYEQYF TGTGCCAGCAGTCTCTATGGGGGGGGGCTTTCCTACGAGCAGTACTTC
TRBJ2-2 once TRBV5-1 NA CASRTNDAGELFF TGCGCCAGCAGGACTAATGATGCCGGGGAGCTGTTTTTT
TRBJ2-7 NA TRBV25-1 NA CASRETGGYEQYF TGTGCCAGCAGGGAGACAGGAGGGTACGAGCAGTACTTC
TRBJ1-4 few TRBV5-1 NA CASSLVGSRGGEKLFF TGCGCCAGCAGCTTGGTTGGATCCAGGGGTGGAGAAAAACTGTTTTTT
TRBJ2-1 NA TRBV4-3 NA CASSLRRASGNEQFF TGCGCCAGCAGCCTCCGGAGGGCCTCGGGGAATGAGCAGTTCTTC
TRBJ1-6 NA TRBV5-1 NA CASRDTRGNSPLHF TGCGCCAGCAGGGATACCAGAGGGAATTCACCCCTCCACTTT